The 3 T cell receptor beta chains below come from one sample, sequenced in a study of identical twins. Via MiXCR, TCRdb re-called the 5' RACE reads, giving one row per CDR3 protein. This sample yields 400,000 to 500,000 distinct CDR3 sequences, of which approximately 14% are seen a single time; about 1% belongs to the top ten. This sample was shared with a second study, whose subject was yellow fever vaccine responses in identical twins.

Material for sequencing was CD4+ T cells sorted from blood. These receptors all stem from a young woman in good health.

This clonotype appeared a few times. This chain links TRBV6-2 or TRBV6-3 with TRBJ2-1, with 9 bases matching TRBD2. V was clipped by 5 bases and J by 8 bases; unmatched bases: 16. From germline, CDR1 is MNHEY and CDR2 SVGEGT. The CDR3 runs to 17 residues. CDR3 amino acids: CASSIGLATFGSHEQFF. CDR3 nucleotide sequence: TGTGCCAGCAGTATAGGACTAGCGACGTTCGGTAGTCATGAGCAGTTCTTC.

V gene TRBV29-1 combines with J gene TRBJ2-7, with TRBD1 matching over 12 bases. The germline V gene encodes CDR1 SQVTM and CDR2 ANQGSEA. With V trimmed by 6 bases and J by 7 bases, 10 bases remained unmatched. The CDR3 contains 14 residues. CDR3 region: CSVLGGQGAEEQYF. The CDR3 DNA follows: TGCAGCGTCTTGGGGGGACAGGGGGCTGAAGAGCAGTACTTC.

The J gene is TRBJ2-7, the V gene TRBV3-1; 8 bases match TRBD1. Trimming removed 0 bases from V and 1 base from J; junction bases left unmatched: 14. Germline V lookup: CDR1 LGHDT, CDR2 YNNKEL (reference sequence). This CDR3 has 19 residues. The CDR3 DNA reads as TGTGCCAGCAGCCAAGAATCGGGGCCTCGACAGGGGCATTCCTACGAGCAGTACTTC. As protein: CASSQESGPRQGHSYEQYF.